The rows below give T cell receptor beta chains drawn from one sample of a study of blood T cell repertoires in COVID-19. Assay used: immunoSEQ multiplex PCR; TCRdb lists only in-frame clones, some missing. Of roughly 70,000 clones listed, approximately 73% are singletons. The source material was peripheral blood. These receptors all come from a man aged 55-75 years with COVID-19, enrolled during active disease. CDR3s include the opening cysteine and the closing phenylalanine or tryptophan. The order of the fields is clone size, V gene, J gene, D gene, CDR3 length, CDR3 DNA, CDR3 protein. A D gene is named only where the DNA matches it firmly. Where a row states a size, it is once, few, many or the class of an expanded clone; other rows omit it.

once,TRBV11-3,TRBJ2-2,.,14,TGTGCCAGCAGCTTGAACGGACTTCGCGGGGAGCTGTTTTTT,CASSLNGLRGELFF
.,TRBV14,TRBJ2-5,.,15,TGTGCCAGCAGCCAAGGTCTAGCTGCTGGAGAGACCCAGTACTTC,CASSQGLAAGETQYF
.,TRBV6-5,TRBJ2-4,.,14,TGTGCCAGCACCCAATGGGTCGACAGTGACATTCAGTACTTC,CASTQWVDSDIQYF
.,TRBV10-2,TRBJ2-1,TRBD2,13,TGCGCCAGCTCTAGCGGGATCTACAATGAGCAGTTCTTC,CASSSGIYNEQFF
.,TRBV6-5,TRBJ2-5,TRBD1,14,TGTGCCAGCAGACAGGGGAATAGGGAAGAGACCCAGTACTTC,CASRQGNREETQYF
.,TRBV2,TRBJ2-3,TRBD2,14,TGTGCCAGCAGTGTACTAGCGGGGACAGATACGCAGTATTTT,CASSVLAGTDTQYF
.,TRBV3-1/TRBV3-2,TRBJ2-3,.,14,TGTGCCAGCAGCCAAGGGACTACCACAGATACGCAGTATTTT,CASSQGTTTDTQYF
.,TRBV7-3,TRBJ2-1,.,12,TGTGCCAGCAGCTTAATCGGCAATGAGCAGTTCTTC,CASSLIGNEQFF
.,TRBV29-1,TRBJ2-1,.,14,TGCAGCGTCGTCCGGGACATCCCCTACAATGAGCAGTTCTTC,CSVVRDIPYNEQFF
.,TRBV29-1,TRBJ2-7,.,14,TGCAGCGTTGAGGGGCGCCCTGGTTCCTACGAGCAGTACTTC,CSVEGRPGSYEQYF
.,TRBV28,TRBJ1-2,.,14,TGTGCCAGCAGTTTACCCCCCATGAACTATGGCTACACCTTC,CASSLPPMNYGYTF
.,TRBV2,TRBJ1-5,TRBD1,16,TGTGCCAGCAGGGAGAGGACAGGGGGCGGGAGTCAGCCCCAGCATTTT,CASRERTGGGSQPQHF
.,TRBV7-2,TRBJ2-7,.,15,TGTGCCAGCAGCTTAATGGTCTCCGGGAATCGCGAGCAGTACTTC,CASSLMVSGNREQYF
.,TRBV7-2,TRBJ1-2,.,12,TGTGCCAGCAGCTCTTGGGCCTATGGCTACACCTTC,CASSSWAYGYTF
.,TRBV6-4,TRBJ1-6,.,15,TGTGCCAGCAGAGAGGACACTAACGAGGTTTCACCCCTCCACTTT,CASREDTNEVSPLHF
.,TRBV15,TRBJ2-1,.,12,TGTGCCACCAGCAGGCCCGGGTATGAGCAGTTCTTC,CATSRPGYEQFF
few,TRBV28,TRBJ1-5,TRBD1,12,TGTGCCAGCAGCTGGGGGACAGGTCCCCAGCATTTT,CASSWGTGPQHF
once,TRBV20-1,TRBJ1-2,.,11,TGCAGTGCTTCTAGGGGGTACGGCTACACCTTC,CSASRGYGYTF
.,TRBV2,TRBJ2-3,TRBD1,13,TGTGCCAGCAGTAGCGACAGGGCAGATACGCAGTATTTT,CASSSDRADTQYF
.,TRBV5-4,TRBJ1-5,TRBD1,15,TGTGCCAGCAGCCCAGCAGGGGGTCGAAATCAGCCCCAGCATTTT,CASSPAGGRNQPQHF
.,TRBV5-1,TRBJ2-7,TRBD2,15,TGCGCCAGCAGCTGGGGGACTAGCGGTTTCTACGAGCAGTACTTC,CASSWGTSGFYEQYF
.,TRBV7-2,TRBJ2-2,.,16,TGTGCCAGCAGCAGGGGGGGACGCGGGGGCCCCGGGGAGCTGTTTTTT,CASSRGGRGGPGELFF
.,TRBV3-1/TRBV3-2,TRBJ2-1,TRBD2,18,TGTGCCAACAGCCCCTTAGGACTAGCGGGAGTTAATGGCGGTGAGCAGTTCTTC,CANSPLGLAGVNGGEQFF
.,TRBV30,TRBJ2-1,TRBD2,15,TGTGCCTGGAACAAACTCGGGACTAGACACAATGAGCAGTTCTTC,CAWNKLGTRHNEQFF
.,TRBV7-9,TRBJ2-7,.,13,TGTGCCAGCAGCTTAGACAGTTCCTACGAGCAGTACTTC,CASSLDSSYEQYF
.,TRBV6-5,TRBJ1-1,TRBD1,15,TGTGCCAGCAGTAGCACAGGGGGGGGCTTCACTGAAGCTTTCTTT,CASSSTGGGFTEAFF
.,TRBV5-4,TRBJ1-3,.,16,TGTGCCAGCAGCTGGGGCTCGGTCACCTCTGGAAACACCATATATTTT,CASSWGSVTSGNTIYF
.,TRBV6-5,TRBJ2-7,.,14,TGTGCCAGCATGGGTGCAACAGGGAACCACGAGCAGTACTTC,CASMGATGNHEQYF
.,TRBV15,TRBJ2-3,.,16,TGTGCCACCAGCAGAGATTTACAGGGTAGCACAGATACGCAGTATTTT,CATSRDLQGSTDTQYF
.,TRBV5-1,TRBJ2-7,.,13,TGCGCCAGCAACGAGGGGCAGGGGAACGAGCAGTACTTC,CASNEGQGNEQYF
.,TRBV11-3,TRBJ2-7,TRBD2,14,TGTGCCAGCAGCTTAGGAGGGAGGGCCCACGAGCAGTACTTC,CASSLGGRAHEQYF
few,TRBV18,TRBJ1-1,.,13,TGTGCCAGCTCACGTGACACGAACACTGAAGCTTTCTTT,CASSRDTNTEAFF
.,TRBV5-1,TRBJ2-7,TRBD1,14,TGCGCCAGCAGGACCGGGACAGGGTACCTCGAGCAGTACTTC,CASRTGTGYLEQYF
once,TRBV7-9,TRBJ1-1,.,14,TGTGCCAGCAGCTTAGAGCAGGGAAGAACTGAAGCTTTCTTT,CASSLEQGRTEAFF
.,TRBV5-1,TRBJ2-1,TRBD2,13,TGCGCCAGCAGCTTGGATAGCGGGGGAGGGCAGTTCTTC,CASSLDSGGGQFF
few,TRBV6-5,TRBJ2-1,TRBD1,10,TGTGCCAGCAATAGACAGGGAAAGTTCTTC,CASNRQGKFF
.,TRBV6-5,TRBJ1-2,.,14,TGTGCCAGCAGTTACTTTTCGGGGGAGCAGGGCTACACCTTC,CASSYFSGEQGYTF
few,TRBV5-1,TRBJ1-2,TRBD1,15,TGCGCCAGCAAGCACGGACAGGGGGCATGGGATGGCTACACCTTC,CASKHGQGAWDGYTF
.,TRBV10-3,TRBJ2-3,TRBD2,15,TGTGCCACCTCTGTCGGGGGGGCGGGAAAGGATACGCAGTATTTT,CATSVGGAGKDTQYF
.,TRBV12-3/TRBV12-4,TRBJ1-2,.,13,TGTGCCAGCAGTCAGACAGGTCAAAGTGGCTACACCTTC,CASSQTGQSGYTF
.,TRBV29-1,TRBJ1-6,TRBD1,13,TGCAGCGGCCGGGACAGTGAGGGATCACCCCTCCACTTT,CSGRDSEGSPLHF
.,TRBV5-1,TRBJ1-2,.,16,TGCGCCAGCAGACCTACCGGGACCAGCGGGGTCTATGGCTACACCTTC,CASRPTGTSGVYGYTF
once,TRBV4-2,TRBJ2-5,TRBD2,16,TGTGCCAGCAGTCCTAGCGGGAGGGCCAGTCAAGAGACCCAGTACTTC,CASSPSGRASQETQYF
.,TRBV12-3/TRBV12-4,TRBJ2-3,.,12,TGTGCCAGCAGCAGATCAGCAGATACGCAGTATTTT,CASSRSADTQYF
few,TRBV2,TRBJ2-2,.,15,TGTGCCAGCAGTGCCGGGACACCCGGGACCGGGGAGCTGTTTTTT,CASSAGTPGTGELFF
.,TRBV14,TRBJ2-1,TRBD2,12,TGTGCCAGCAGCCAAAGTGGGAGGGCCTTGTTCTTC,CASSQSGRALFF
.,TRBV30,TRBJ2-1,.,12,TGTGCCTCGGGCCGGTCCTACAATGAGCAGTTCTTC,CASGRSYNEQFF
.,TRBV3-1/TRBV3-2,TRBJ1-1,.,15,TGTGCCAGCAGCCAAGTCGCGGCGTTGAACACTGAAGCTTTCTTT,CASSQVAALNTEAFF
.,TRBV9,TRBJ2-1,TRBD2,16,TGTGCCAGCAGCGCACTAGCGGGAGGGGGATACAATGAGCAGTTCTTC,CASSALAGGGYNEQFF
few,TRBV6-5,TRBJ1-6,.,15,TGTGCCAGCAGTTACTCCCGCCAGGGGATTTCACCCCTCCACTTT,CASSYSRQGISPLHF
.,TRBV7-3,TRBJ2-1,TRBD2,15,TGTGCCAGCAGCTTTAGCGGGGGCTCCTACAATGAGCAGTTCTTC,CASSFSGGSYNEQFF